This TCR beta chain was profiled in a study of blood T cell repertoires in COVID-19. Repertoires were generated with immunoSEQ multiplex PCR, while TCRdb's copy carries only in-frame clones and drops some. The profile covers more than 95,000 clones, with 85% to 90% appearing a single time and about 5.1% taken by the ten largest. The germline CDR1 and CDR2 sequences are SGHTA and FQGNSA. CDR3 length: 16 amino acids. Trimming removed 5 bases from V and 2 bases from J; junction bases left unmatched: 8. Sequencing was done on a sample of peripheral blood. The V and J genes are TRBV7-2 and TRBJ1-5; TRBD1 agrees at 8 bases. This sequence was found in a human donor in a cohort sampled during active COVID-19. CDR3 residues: CASSLTTGAGNQPQHF. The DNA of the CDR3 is TGTGCCAGCAGCCTAACGACAGGGGCGGGCAATCAGCCCCAGCATTTT. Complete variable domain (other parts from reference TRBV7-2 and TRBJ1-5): GAGVSQSPSNKVTEKGKDVELRCDPISGHTALYWYRQSLGQGLEFLIYFQGNSAPDKSGLPSDRFSAERTGGSVSTLTIQRTQQEDSAVYLCASSLTTGAGNQPQHFGDGTRLSIL.